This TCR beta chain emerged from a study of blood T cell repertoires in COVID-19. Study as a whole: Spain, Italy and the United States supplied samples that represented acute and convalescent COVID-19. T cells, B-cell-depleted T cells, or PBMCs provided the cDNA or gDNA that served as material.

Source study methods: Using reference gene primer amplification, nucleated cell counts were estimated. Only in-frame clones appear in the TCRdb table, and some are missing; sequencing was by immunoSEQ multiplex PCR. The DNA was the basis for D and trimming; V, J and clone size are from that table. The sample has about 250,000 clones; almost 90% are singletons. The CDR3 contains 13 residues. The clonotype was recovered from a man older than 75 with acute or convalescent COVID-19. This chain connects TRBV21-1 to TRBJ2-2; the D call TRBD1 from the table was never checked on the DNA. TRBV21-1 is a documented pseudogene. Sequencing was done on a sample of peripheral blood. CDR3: CASSKCRAGELFF. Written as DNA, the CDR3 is TGTGCCAGCAGCAAGTGCAGGGCCGGGGAGCTGTTTTTT.